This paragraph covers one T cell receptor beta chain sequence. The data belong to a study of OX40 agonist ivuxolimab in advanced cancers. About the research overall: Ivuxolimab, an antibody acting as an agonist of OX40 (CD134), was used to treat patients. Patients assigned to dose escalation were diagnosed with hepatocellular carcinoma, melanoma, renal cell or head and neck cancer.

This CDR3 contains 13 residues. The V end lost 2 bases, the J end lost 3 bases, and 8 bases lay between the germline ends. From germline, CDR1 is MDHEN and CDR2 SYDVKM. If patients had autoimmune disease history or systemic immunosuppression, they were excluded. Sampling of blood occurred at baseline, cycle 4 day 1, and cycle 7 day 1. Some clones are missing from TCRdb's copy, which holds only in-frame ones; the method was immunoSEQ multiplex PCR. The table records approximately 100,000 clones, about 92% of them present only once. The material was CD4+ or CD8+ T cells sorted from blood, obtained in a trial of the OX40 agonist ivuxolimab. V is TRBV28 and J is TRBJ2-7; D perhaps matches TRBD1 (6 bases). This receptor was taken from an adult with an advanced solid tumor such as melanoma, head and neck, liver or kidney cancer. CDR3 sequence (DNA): TGTGCCAGCAGTTTAGGGGGCATCTACGAGCAGTACTTC. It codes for CASSLGGIYEQYF.